The table lists the clone carrying this T cell receptor (beta chain) with a few counts. V was clipped by 2 bases and J by 7 bases, with 14 bases between them. This CDR3 is built from 14 residues. The germline V gene encodes CDR1 MNHNY and CDR2 SVGAGI (reference sequence). This record comes from a study of T-cell memory formation after mild COVID-19. A single record per CDR3 protein comes from TCRdb applying MiXCR to the 5' RACE reads. Found here are hundreds of thousands of distinct CDR3 sequences, roughly 15% of them singletons; the top ten hold around a fifth. The chain links TRBV6-6 to TRBJ2-5; D might be TRBD2 (5 bases). The sequence came from a man between 18 and 35 years old who had mild COVID-19 (a few samples of this study predate the infection). Cell type and time point are not known. Sequenced input: PBMCs or a T cell subset sorted from them (not recorded which). DNA of the CDR3: TGTGCCAGCAGTTACCTGGGAGCTCGGGGGACCCAGTACTTC. It codes for CASSYLGARGTQYF.